This is a list of T cell receptor beta chains from one sample in a study of cytomegalovirus exposure and HLA in healthy donors. The data were produced by immunoSEQ multiplex PCR, yet TCRdb's version contains in-frame clones alone and is incomplete. The sample carries fewer than 200,000 clones, around 80% recorded once. Sequenced material: PBMCs. These receptors all come from a female donor in good health and CMV-seronegative. Each CDR3 is given without its conserved first and last residue. The order of the fields is V gene, CDR3 protein.

TRBV4-1,ASSPSRAERAYEQY
TRBV19,ATRTGNTEAF
TRBV29-1,SVQIQGISGYGYT
TRBV18,ASSPTSGESSYEQY
TRBV7-2,ASSPRGGGTRNNEQY
TRBV2,ASSDTRTGTQPQH
TRBV5-1,ASSPGLQTKNIQY
TRBV7-3,ASSRGGPGSGANVLT
TRBV5-1,ASSRSQTGQSPLH
TRBV7-8,ASVKGREGSYEQY
TRBV7-2,ASSLGRQPQH
TRBV5-4,ASSPDWGDTQY
TRBV7-3,ASSQNTGSQETQY
TRBV25-1,ASSEGGLGRNIQY
TRBV5-1,ASSLATRRNTGELF
TRBV7-2,ASSLSGFPDTQY
TRBV7-3,ASSLIDGQGNEQY
TRBV5-1,ASSWTGVQETQY
TRBV28,ASRGQGARTEAF
TRBV7-2,ASSLVVRSDSPLH
TRBV5-6,ASSEIGGYEQY
TRBV19,ASSDRGRGYT
TRBV25-1,ASSENSAYNEQF
TRBV6-5,ASRRRGWYGYT
TRBV5-1,ASSFGGHVTLTDTQY
TRBV4-1,ASSERVFGGDTEAF
TRBV5-1,ASKRTFIRGRGSTDTQY
TRBV12-5,ASAKSGGTTDTQY
TRBV13,ASSEPGGFLDTEAF
TRBV28,ASRTGGVYGYT
TRBV4-1,ASSQAGQGRRTEAF
TRBV9,ASSSGLVADTQY
TRBV11-3,ASSLVWEREGPYEQY
TRBV2,GKRGNNYGYT
TRBV28,ASSLTSGFSVAQY
TRBV19,ASSRGQGGYGYT
TRBV5-4,ASSLDSSGYNEQF
TRBV6-4,ASSEKAGALETQY
TRBV6-4,ASSPQGGYGYT
TRBV6-4,ASRETGAVYNEQF
TRBV28,ASIAPGTGYGYT
TRBV30,AWRWTGVDTGELF
TRBV12-5,ASGPPAGGAYSPLH
TRBV5-1,ASSLATTGDGYT
TRBV6-1,ASSEVAGAPNQPQH
TRBV28,ASSRVAREAEAF
TRBV7-3,ASSLLGAYGYT
TRBV30,AWTVTGVTDTQY
TRBV4-1,ASSQAHLETGGRTDTQY
TRBV7-2,ASSYLRVPYEQY
TRBV11-2,ASSLISSRETQY
TRBV11-2,ASSLDPSSLGF
TRBV7-8,ASSLAMRSSGANGLT
TRBV4-2,ASSQVSGINEQF
TRBV5-1,ASSLVVGDTGELF